This section outlines one T cell receptor (beta chain) sequence together with its context. Deletions cut 6 bases from V and 4 bases from J, with 16 bases between. In germline, CDR1 is LNHDA, CDR2 SQIVND (reference sequence). This CDR3 has 15 residues. Attachment of unique molecular identifiers to individual cDNA molecules was performed. TCRdb redid the calling of the 5' RACE reads with MiXCR, one entry per CDR3 protein. Found here are 98,000 or so distinct CDR3 sequences, approximately 11% of them singletons; the top ten hold around 5.1%. The source of the sample is a study of early T cells in non-severe SARS-CoV-2 infection.

The chain employs TRBV19 and TRBJ2-1, with D perhaps being TRBD1 or TRBD2 (5 bases each). This TCR was sampled from an adult who was a healthcare worker with PCR-confirmed SARS-CoV-2 infection or an uninfected control (not recorded which). Sequencing input: whole blood. DNA of the CDR3: TGTGCCAGTAGGCCCGGGACGGCCGATTACAATGAGCAGTTCTTC. It is translated as CASRPGTADYNEQFF.